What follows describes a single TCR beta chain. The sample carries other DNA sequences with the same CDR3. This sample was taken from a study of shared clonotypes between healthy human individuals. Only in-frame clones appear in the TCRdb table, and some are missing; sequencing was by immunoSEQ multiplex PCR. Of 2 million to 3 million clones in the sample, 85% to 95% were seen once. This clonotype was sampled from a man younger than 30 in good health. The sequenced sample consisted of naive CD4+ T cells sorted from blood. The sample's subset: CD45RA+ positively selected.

Written as DNA, the CDR3 is TGTGCCAGCAGTTACAGTAGGGCAACTAATGAAAAACTGTTTTTT. It specifies CASSYSRATNEKLFF. J is TRBJ1-4 and V is TRBV6-5; no clear D gene. The ends were cut back, 2 bases at V and 0 bases at J, with 7 bases in the middle. Germline loops: CDR1 MNHEY, CDR2 SVGAGI. The CDR3 is 15 residues long.